The 29 T cell receptor beta chains below were found in one sample sequenced in a study of CD8+ T cells in alopecia areata. It was cDNA, reverse transcribed from extracted RNA, that served as the sequencing template. The data were produced by immunoSEQ multiplex PCR, yet TCRdb's version contains in-frame clones alone and is incomplete. The sample includes about 250,000 clones, around 67% of them seen just once. This specimen consisted of CD4+ T cells sorted from blood, obtained at week 0. The receptors shown here come from a human donor with alopecia areata.

This sequence joins TRBV30 and TRBJ2-5; D gene ambiguous. Matching the DNA end better, TRBJ2-7 makes the J call doubtful. The CDR3 contains 13 residues. Germline V gene lookup returns CDR1 GTSNPN and CDR2 SVGIG (reference sequence). For the CDR3, the DNA is TGTGCCTGGAGTGAGGCTACGCCCTACGAGCAGTACTTC. Protein product: CAWSEATPYEQYF.

The V gene is TRBV4-3, the J gene TRBJ2-4; D perhaps matches TRBD2 (7 bases). Germline V gene lookup returns CDR1 LGHNA and CDR2 YSLEER. V lost 0 bases, J lost 2 bases, and 17 bases lay in between. The length of the CDR3 is 18 residues. CDR3 region: CASSQDPSGGLTKNIQYF. As DNA, the CDR3 is TGCGCCAGCAGCCAAGATCCCTCCGGGGGGCTGACCAAAAACATTCAGTACTTC.

This clone was found once. V usage is TRBV5-1 and J usage is TRBJ2-1; 7 positions match TRBD1. From germline, CDR1 is SGHRS and CDR2 YFSETQ. The V and J ends lost 2 bases and 3 bases, in that order; junction bases with no gene match: 8. This CDR3 spans 16 amino acids. In DNA, the CDR3 is TGCGCCAGCAGCTTAAAACAGGGGATTTACTACAATGAGCAGTTCTTC. As protein: CASSLKQGIYYNEQFF.

J is TRBJ1-1 and V is TRBV30; TRBD1 is a possible D gene (5 bases). The CDR3 extends over 14 amino acids. Germline CDR1 is GTSNPN and CDR2 is SVGIG (reference sequence). V lost 0 bases and J lost 3, with 11 bases in between. The CDR3 bases are TGTGCCTGGAGTGTATGGGGAGGGGACACTGAAGCTTTCTTT. It codes for CAWSVWGGDTEAFF.

The chain recombines TRBV15 with TRBJ2-3; D uncertain. Trimming shortened V by 7 bases and J by 1 base, and 12 bases separated the two germline ends. Germline CDR1 reads LNHNV; CDR2 reads YYDKDF (reference sequence). The CDR3 runs to 14 residues. The CDR3: CATTPAAGTDTQYF. The CDR3, as DNA: TGTGCCACCACCCCCGCCGCTGGCACAGATACGCAGTATTTT.

This sequence joins TRBV27 and TRBJ1-4, with D maybe TRBD1 (6 bases). Between the trimmed V and J ends, which lost 3 bases and 8 bases, there was a span of 22 bases. CDR3 length: 17 amino acids. In germline, CDR1 is MNHEY, CDR2 SMNVEV (reference sequence). For the CDR3, the DNA is TGTGCCAGCAGTTTCGGCTGGACAGCGGCGGGGCGGGAAAAACTGTTTTTT. Protein: CASSFGWTAAGREKLFF.

V is TRBV29-1 and J is TRBJ1-4; D unresolved. The CDR3 totals 12 residues. Germline V gene sequence: CDR1 SQVTM, CDR2 ANQGSEA. Trimming took 5 bases from V and 5 from J, leaving 9 bases between them. The CDR3 DNA reads as TGCAGCGTTCGGCAGCGAAATGAAAAACTGTTTTTT. It translates to CSVRQRNEKLFF. Full variable domain (outside the CDR3, taken from reference TRBV29-1 and TRBJ1-4): SAVISQKPSRDICQRGTSLTIQCQVDSQVTMMFWYRQQPGQSLTLIATANQGSEATYESGFVIDKFPISRPNLTFSTLTVSNMSPEDSSIYLCSVRQRNEKLFFGSGTQLSVL.

The chain links TRBV5-4 to TRBJ2-5; 8 bases match TRBD1. Germline lookup yields CDR1 SGHNT and CDR2 YYREEE (reference sequence). The J segment lost 3 bases and the V segment lost 5 bases, leaving 6 bases of the junction unmatched. This CDR3 is built from 14 residues. CDR3 nucleotide sequence: TGTGCCAGCAGACGGGACAGGCCGGAAGAGACCCAGTACTTC. It specifies CASRRDRPEETQYF.

This chain's CDR3 is CAWRSGFQPLHF. In nucleotides, the CDR3 is TGTGCCTGGAGGTCAGGGTTTCAGCCCCTCCACTTT. The genes are TRBV30 and TRBJ1-6; tentatively, D is TRBD1 (5 bases). The CDR3 contains 12 residues. Looked up from germline, CDR1 is GTSNPN and CDR2 is SVGIG (reference sequence). Trimming took 3 bases from V and 13 from J, leaving 13 bases between them.

This chain joins TRBV30 and TRBJ1-2, with D perhaps TRBD1 (5 bases). Germline lookup yields CDR1 GTSNPN and CDR2 SVGIG (reference sequence). Trimming cost V 1 base and J 13 bases, with 10 bases left between them. The CDR3 runs 10 residues. In nucleotides, the CDR3 is TGTGCCTGGAGTGAACAGGTCAGCACCTTC. Amino acid sequence: CAWSEQVSTF.

This clone was counted a few times. This chain connects TRBV29-1 to TRBJ1-1; D not resolved. Trimming cost V 4 bases and J 4 bases, with 7 bases left between them. Germline assignment: CDR1 SQVTM and CDR2 ANQGSEA. The CDR3 totals 11 residues. The DNA of the CDR3 is TGCAGCGTTGCCTACCGCACTGAAGCTTTCTTT. Its protein product is CSVAYRTEAFF.

For the CDR3, the DNA is TGTGCCAGCAGCTTAACGGGAGAATCGAACACCGGGGAGCTGTTTTTT. This codes for CASSLTGESNTGELFF. The rearrangement links TRBV7-3 to TRBJ2-2; perhaps TRBD2 as D (5 bases). Germline V gene sequence: CDR1 SGHTA, CDR2 FQGTGA. The CDR3 loop spans 16 amino acids. Trimming took 0 bases from V and 0 from J, leaving 8 bases between them.

This clone showed up just once. This rearrangement joins TRBV29-1 to TRBJ2-3, with D tentatively TRBD2 (6 bases). The CDR3 has 14 residues. The germline V and J ends were trimmed by 1 base and 10 bases, with 18 bases remaining between them. Looked up from germline, CDR1 is SQVTM and CDR2 is ANQGSEA. CDR3 DNA: TGCAGCGTTGAAGGGCCGACTAGAATGGGACCGCAGTATTTT. The encoded protein is CSVEGPTRMGPQYF.

This chain connects TRBV27 to TRBJ2-3; 14 bases align to TRBD2. Germline-derived CDR1 and CDR2 are MNHEY and SMNVEV (reference sequence). The CDR3 is made up of 16 amino acids. The V gene end was trimmed by 5 bases and the J gene end by 8 bases; junction bases not matched to a gene: 9. CDR3 protein: CASSRPGLAGVRTQYF. The CDR3 region has the DNA TGTGCCAGCAGTAGACCGGGACTAGCGGGGGTTCGTACGCAGTATTTT.

The CDR3 loop is CASSQRRTNEKLFF. CDR3 bases: TGCGCCAGCAGCCAGAGACGCACTAATGAAAAACTGTTTTTT. The gene calls are TRBV4-1 and TRBJ1-4; D is undetermined. The CDR3 has 14 amino acids. Per the germline V gene, CDR1 is MGHRA and CDR2 is YSYEKL. With 3 bases removed from V and 2 bases from J, the gap between germline ends came to 7 bases.

This chain uses TRBV27 with TRBJ1-4; unclear D gene. Trimming shortened V by 2 bases and J by 0 bases, and 7 bases separated the two germline ends. Germline values: CDR1 MNHEY, CDR2 SMNVEV (reference sequence). The CDR3 has 15 residues. The CDR3 DNA is TGTGCCAGCAGTTTAGGGCAGTCAACTAATGAAAAACTGTTTTTT. Translated: CASSLGQSTNEKLFF.

The rearrangement uses TRBV6-5 and TRBJ2-7; 7 nucleotides line up with TRBD1. This CDR3 has 16 amino acids. The V gene end was trimmed by 0 bases and the J gene end by 3 bases; junction bases not matched to a gene: 8. Germline V gives CDR1 MNHEY, CDR2 SVGAGI. DNA of the CDR3: TGTGCCAGCAGTTACTCGTCTGGGACAGACCTCTACGAGCAGTACTTC. Protein sequence: CASSYSSGTDLYEQYF.

The DNA for the CDR3 is TGCAGCGTTCGTACAGGGAGGGTGAACACTGAAGCTTTCTTT. Protein sequence: CSVRTGRVNTEAFF. V and J are TRBV29-1 and TRBJ1-1; perhaps TRBD1 as D (6 bases). The CDR3 contains 14 residues. V shed 5 bases and J shed 0 bases, with 13 bases lying between them. CDR1 SQVTM and CDR2 ANQGSEA come from the germline V gene.

This clone was detected a few times. The genes are TRBV7-9 and TRBJ2-2; D ambiguous. The CDR3 is 13 amino acids. V lost 1 base and J 6 bases, leaving 6 bases between the germline ends. The germline gives CDR1 SEHNR, CDR2 FQNEAQ (reference sequence). The CDR3 spells CASSLGGSGELFF. CDR3 nucleotides: TGTGCCAGCAGCTTAGGTGGTTCCGGGGAGCTGTTTTTT.

This rearrangement joins TRBV9 to TRBJ2-1; D is possibly TRBD1 (6 bases). The germline V gene has CDR1 SGDLS and CDR2 YYNGEE. V lost 4 bases and J lost 2, with 19 bases in between. CDR3 size: 17 residues. This CDR3 reads CASSTRDTIGTYNEQFF. In DNA, the CDR3 is TGTGCCAGCAGCACACGGGACACAATTGGGACCTACAATGAGCAGTTCTTC.

The chain links TRBV7-2 to TRBJ2-4; 8 bases map to TRBD1. Germline values: CDR1 SGHTA, CDR2 FQGNSA. CDR3 length: 11 residues. V lost 4 bases and J lost 15; bases outside the gene matches: 5. The CDR3 DNA sequence: TGTGCCAGCAGCTCAGGACAGGGAAGGTACTTC. It specifies CASSSGQGRYF.

The chain recombines TRBV29-1 with TRBJ2-5, with 10 bases lining up with TRBD1. The junction had 4 bases not matched to a gene; V was cut back by 7 bases and J by 5 bases. The CDR3 contains 12 residues. Per the germline V gene, CDR1 is SQVTM and CDR2 is ANQGSEA. For the CDR3, the DNA is TGCAGCGCAGGGACAGGGGTGGAGACCCAGTACTTC. Protein product: CSAGTGVETQYF.

The CDR3 reads CASSAGVNNEQFF. The CDR3 coding sequence is TGTGCCAGCAGCGCGGGAGTGAACAATGAGCAGTTCTTC. The rearrangement joins TRBV14 to TRBJ2-1, with 7 bases identical to TRBD2. Germline CDR1 is SGHDN and CDR2 is FVKESK. Trimming at V came to 5 bases and at J to 5 bases, leaving 3 bases not matched to a gene. This CDR3 is 13 amino acids long. The complete variable domain, with remaining parts taken from reference TRBV14 and TRBJ2-1, reads EAGVTQFPSHSVIEKGQTVTLRCDPISGHDNLYWYRRVMGKEIKFLLHFVKESKQDESGMPNNRFLAERTGGTYSTLKVQPAELEDSGVYFCASSAGVNNEQFFGPGTRLTVL.

The V and J genes are TRBV2 and TRBJ2-5, with D perhaps matching TRBD1 or TRBD2 (5 bases each). The V and J ends lost 6 bases and 4 bases respectively, with 9 bases between them. The CDR3 totals 12 residues. Germline values: CDR1 SNHLY, CDR2 FYNNEI. The CDR3, as DNA: TGTGCCAGCAGGGGGGAGCTAGAGACCCAGTACTTC. Its protein product is CASRGELETQYF.

This clone showed up just a few times. The genes are TRBV7-8 and TRBJ2-5, with D perhaps matching TRBD1 (6 bases). V lost 5 bases and J lost 10, with 20 bases in between. Germline V CDR1 and CDR2: SGHVS, FQNEAQ. CDR3 size: 14 residues. The CDR3 nucleotides read TGTGCCAGCAGCCAAGGCGGCAGGGGAGTAGGCCAGTACTTC. It specifies CASSQGGRGVGQYF.

The chain combines TRBV5-1 with TRBJ1-6; no reliable D call. Trimming left V 4 bases short and J 1 base short, with 12 bases between. Germline assignment: CDR1 SGHRS and CDR2 YFSETQ. The CDR3 extends over 16 amino acids. The CDR3 is CASSPRDRSYNSPLHF. As DNA, the CDR3 is TGCGCCAGCAGCCCACGGGATCGGTCCTATAATTCACCCCTCCACTTT.

The chain uses TRBV30 and TRBJ1-1, with 8 bases matching TRBD1. There are 12 residues in the CDR3. J was trimmed by 8 bases and V by 4 bases; bases with no gene match: 6. The germline V gene has CDR1 GTSNPN and CDR2 SVGIG (reference sequence). CDR3 in DNA: TGTGCCTGGACCAAGGACAGGGCCGAAGCTTTCTTT. It translates to CAWTKDRAEAFF.

This sequence joins TRBV2 and TRBJ1-6, with a possible D match to TRBD1 (5 bases). This CDR3 contains 16 residues. Germline assignment: CDR1 SNHLY and CDR2 FYNNEI. Trimming left V 6 bases short and J 2 bases short, with 14 bases between. The CDR3 nucleotides read TGTGCCAGCAGCAGGGATCAGGAGGCCTATAATTCACCCCTCCACTTT. It codes for CASSRDQEAYNSPLHF.

A few counts support this clone. The chain employs TRBV7-9 and TRBJ1-1, with 9 bases aligning to TRBD1. The CDR3 loop spans 16 amino acids. V gave up 6 bases and J gave up 6 bases; unmatched junction bases: 14. Germline V lookup: CDR1 SEHNR, CDR2 FQNEAQ (reference sequence). The CDR3 DNA reads as TGTGCCAGCAGGGACTACAGGGGGCGGAAAGCGGCTGAAGCTTTCTTT. Residues: CASRDYRGRKAAEAFF.